This passage covers 18 T cell receptor beta chains from one sample sequenced in a study of beta chain features in type 1 diabetes. Regarding the study as a whole: The study found moderately but significantly shorter TCRB CDR3s in all four CD4+ subsets of Type 1 diabetes patients.

For these receptors, no antigen is known. The authors reverse transcribed all of the isolated RNA, so sequencing captured expressed TCRB transcripts. Sequencing was performed with immunoSEQ multiplex PCR; in TCRdb, only in-frame clones are kept and a portion is missing. The sample has roughly 70,000 clones; nearly 50% are singletons. Sequenced material: central memory CD4+ T cells from blood. Receptors were obtained from a man aged 25 to 40 with type 1 diabetes.

This clone appeared once. V and J are TRBV18 and TRBJ2-3; 9 bases align to TRBD1. The V segment lost 3 bases and the J segment 0 bases; nucleotides outside the gene matches: 1. The CDR3 length is 15 residues. Looked up from germline, CDR1 is KGHSH and CDR2 is LQKENI. CDR3 coding DNA: TGTGCCAGCTCACCCGGACAGGGGAGCACAGATACGCAGTATTTT. Protein product: CASSPGQGSTDTQYF.

CDR3 sequence reads: CASSVMTGNYGYTF. In nucleotides, the CDR3 is TGTGCCAGCAGCGTAATGACAGGGAACTATGGCTACACCTTC. V and J are TRBV9 and TRBJ1-2; TRBD1 matches at 7 bases. This CDR3 is built from 14 residues. The germline V gene encodes CDR1 SGDLS and CDR2 YYNGEE. Trimming cost V 1 base and J 2 bases; bases outside gene matches: 2.

The chain links TRBV5-1 to TRBJ1-1, with no clear D. The CDR3 spans 15 residues. V gave up 5 bases and J gave up 0 bases, with 14 bases separating them. Germline lookup yields CDR1 SGHRS and CDR2 YFSETQ. CDR3 amino acids: CASSSPERVNTEAFF. Here the CDR3 DNA reads TGCGCCAGCAGTTCCCCGGAGAGGGTGAACACTGAAGCTTTCTTT.

V gene TRBV5-6 combines with J gene TRBJ1-5; possibly TRBD1 for D (6 bases). The CDR3 spans 13 residues. Trimming stripped 4 bases from V and 3 bases from J, with 8 bases between. Germline lookup yields CDR1 SGHDT and CDR2 YYEEEE. The CDR3 is CASSRDNNQPQHF. The CDR3 nucleotides are TGTGCCAGCAGCAGGGACAACAATCAGCCCCAGCATTTT.

This clone showed up just a few times. This sequence joins TRBV12-5 and TRBJ2-7; 8 bases fit TRBD1. CDR1 is LGHNT and CDR2 is FRNRAP in the germline V gene. This CDR3 contains 14 residues. The V segment lost 6 bases and the J segment 6 bases; nucleotides outside the gene matches: 10. The CDR3 spells CASGLTGASSEQYF. CDR3 nucleotide sequence: TGTGCTAGTGGGCTGACAGGGGCCTCCAGCGAGCAGTACTTC.

This clone was seen only a few times. The chain carries TRBV29-1 and TRBJ1-1, with a weak D call TRBD1 (6 bases). This CDR3 contains 12 residues. V was trimmed by 6 bases and J by 5 bases, leaving 13 bases between them. The germline gives CDR1 SQVTM, CDR2 ANQGSEA. DNA of the CDR3: TGCAGCGTCGTTCAGGGGAATACTGAAGCTTTCTTT. This sequence encodes CSVVQGNTEAFF. Full variable domain (missing parts from reference TRBV29-1 and TRBJ1-1): SAVISQKPSRDICQRGTSLTIQCQVDSQVTMMFWYRQQPGQSLTLIATANQGSEATYESGFVIDKFPISRPNLTFSTLTVSNMSPEDSSIYLCSVVQGNTEAFFGQGTRLTVV.

This sequence joins TRBV11-2 and TRBJ1-1, with TRBD1 matching 8 bases. CDR1 is SGHAT, CDR2 FQNNGV, per germline. The CDR3 loop spans 14 amino acids. V trimming: 2 bases; J trimming: 5 bases; junction bases outside the gene matches: 4. The CDR3 region is CASSLQGAGTEAFF. The CDR3, as DNA: TGTGCCAGCAGCTTACAGGGGGCAGGAACTGAAGCTTTCTTT. Combining the CDR3 with reference TRBV11-2 and TRBJ1-1 gives the whole variable domain EAGVAQSPRYKIIEKRQSVAFWCNPISGHATLYWYQQILGQGPKLLIQFQNNGVVDDSQLPKDRFSAERLKGVDSTLKIQPAKLEDSAVYLCASSLQGAGTEAFFGQGTRLTVV.

This clone was seen only once. Other DNA variants within this sample encode the same CDR3. This rearrangement joins TRBV27 to TRBJ1-5; D gene ambiguous. The germline gives CDR1 MNHEY, CDR2 SMNVEV (reference sequence). The ends were cut back, 5 bases at V and 7 bases at J, with 12 bases in the middle. The CDR3 loop spans 13 amino acids. CDR3 loop: CASSMRPEQPQHF. Here the CDR3 DNA reads TGTGCCAGCAGTATGCGGCCGGAGCAGCCCCAGCATTTT.

The chain is built from TRBV28 and TRBJ2-7; TRBD2 agrees at 13 bases. Germline V gene lookup returns CDR1 MDHEN and CDR2 SYDVKM. V was clipped by 8 bases and J by 0 bases; unmatched bases: 4. This CDR3 comprises 15 residues. As DNA, the CDR3 is TGTGCCAGCGGGGGACTAGCGGGAAACTCCTACGAGCAGTACTTC. Translated: CASGGLAGNSYEQYF.

Only one count was recorded for this clone. The junction departs from the called germline gene at one end, perhaps through a read error. The rearrangement joins TRBV10-3 to TRBJ2-5; 8 positions match TRBD2. The CDR3 sequence is 17 residues long. Germline V gives CDR1 ENHRY, CDR2 SYGVKD. CDR3 amino acids: CATSGSGGPGYQETQYF. For the CDR3, the DNA is TGTGCCACCAGTGGAAGCGGGGGCCCGGGGTACCAAGAGACCCAGTACTTC.

The genes are TRBV21-1 and TRBJ1-5. TRBV21-1 is annotated as a pseudogene. The CDR3 has 15 residues. This chain's CDR3 is CASTNLVGRFQPQHF. As DNA, the CDR3 is TGTGCCAGCACCAACCTAGTTGGGAGGTTTCAGCCCCAGCATTTT.

This clone is medium-sized in the sample. The chain combines TRBV5-4 with TRBJ2-5, with D possibly TRBD2 on 6 matching bases. Deletions cut 4 bases from V and 2 bases from J, with 9 bases between. Germline CDR1 and CDR2: SGHNT and YYREEE (reference sequence). The length of the CDR3 is 13 residues. The DNA of the CDR3 is TGTGCCAGCAGCGGGACTTTTCAAGAGACCCAGTACTTC. This sequence encodes CASSGTFQETQYF.

V gene TRBV27 combines with J gene TRBJ2-2; D remains ambiguous. The CDR3 is 14 amino acids. The germline V gene has CDR1 MNHEY and CDR2 SMNVEV (reference sequence). The V gene lost 2 bases and the J gene lost 4 bases, with 8 bases spanning the gap. Here the CDR3 reads CASSLGQITGELFF. As DNA, the CDR3 is TGTGCCAGCAGTTTAGGCCAAATCACCGGGGAGCTGTTTTTT.

V usage is TRBV6-5 and J usage is TRBJ1-1; 8 bases map to TRBD1. The CDR3 is 16 amino acids. CDR1 and CDR2 (germline): MNHEY, SVGAGI. V trimming: 2 bases; J trimming: 3 bases; junction bases outside the gene matches: 8. DNA of the CDR3: TGTGCCAGCAGTTACACTACAGGGGGAGTGGACACTGAAGCTTTCTTT. It translates to CASSYTTGGVDTEAFF.

This clone was detected only a few times. This chain links TRBV6-5 with TRBJ1-5; 9 bases match TRBD1. Trimming removed 6 bases from V and 11 bases from J; junction bases left unmatched: 14. The CDR3 is 15 amino acids. Germline loops: CDR1 MNHEY, CDR2 SVGAGI. The CDR3 spells CASRPDTRTGGAQHF. The CDR3 DNA is TGTGCCAGCAGGCCCGACACTCGTACAGGGGGCGCCCAGCATTTT.

V gene TRBV27 combines with J gene TRBJ2-5; 9 bases are shared with TRBD1. CDR3 length: 17 amino acids. V trimming: 5 bases; J trimming: 5 bases; junction bases outside the gene matches: 15. Per the germline V gene, CDR1 is MNHEY and CDR2 is SMNVEV (reference sequence). This chain's CDR3 is CASSRYTDRGGVETQYF. The CDR3 region has the DNA TGTGCCAGCAGTCGCTATACGGACAGGGGAGGAGTGGAGACCCAGTACTTC.

V gene TRBV13 combines with J gene TRBJ2-7; 8 nucleotides match TRBD1. J was trimmed by 6 bases and V by 3 bases; bases with no gene match: 7. This CDR3 is built from 14 residues. The germline V gene has CDR1 PRHDT and CDR2 FYEKMQ (reference sequence). In DNA, the CDR3 is TGTGCCAGCAGCTTCGGACAGGGAGCGTCCGAGCAGTACTTC. This codes for CASSFGQGASEQYF.

A note on this clone: At one end the junction does not follow the germline gene, possibly because of a read error. The chain couples TRBV7-7 to TRBJ2-1, with 7 positions matching TRBD1. CDR3 length: 15 residues. Germline V gene sequence: CDR1 SSHAT, CDR2 FNYEAQ (reference sequence). CDR3 protein: CASSPRAGGTDEQFF. The CDR3 region has the DNA TGTGCTAGCAGCCCCCGAGCAGGGGGTACGGATGAGCAGTTCTTC.